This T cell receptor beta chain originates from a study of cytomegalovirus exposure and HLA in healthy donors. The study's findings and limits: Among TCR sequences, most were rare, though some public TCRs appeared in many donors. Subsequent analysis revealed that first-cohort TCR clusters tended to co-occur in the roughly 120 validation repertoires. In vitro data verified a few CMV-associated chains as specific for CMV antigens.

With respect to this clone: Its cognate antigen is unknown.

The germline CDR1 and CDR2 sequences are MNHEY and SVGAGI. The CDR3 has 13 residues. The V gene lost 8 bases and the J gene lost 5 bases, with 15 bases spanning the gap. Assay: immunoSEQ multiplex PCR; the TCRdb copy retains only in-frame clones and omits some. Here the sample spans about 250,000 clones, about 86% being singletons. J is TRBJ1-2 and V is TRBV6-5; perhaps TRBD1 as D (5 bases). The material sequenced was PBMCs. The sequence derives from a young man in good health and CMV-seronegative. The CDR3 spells CASGLRETYGYTF. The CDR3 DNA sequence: TGTGCCAGCGGGCTCAGGGAAACTTATGGCTACACCTTC.